This record looks at one T cell receptor (beta chain) sequence and its context. This sample stems from a study of blood T cell repertoires in COVID-19. In the study overall: The United States, Italy and Spain supplied acute and convalescent COVID-19 samples. T cells, B-cell-depleted T cells, or PBMCs supplied cDNA or gDNA.

The CDR3 is made up of 14 amino acids. V gave up 5 bases and J gave up 6 bases, with 17 bases separating them. CDR1 and CDR2 from the germline V gene are SEHNR and FQNEAQ (reference sequence). Authors' analysis steps: Reference gene primer amplification gave estimated nucleated cell counts. Sequencing used immunoSEQ multiplex PCR; TCRdb keeps in-frame clones, though not all of them. V, J and clone size were drawn from that table, and D and trimming were deduced from the DNA. This sample carries some 100,000 clones, over 65% of them seen once, and the ten largest clones take roughly 5.6%. The TCR was taken from a man aged 65 to 79 with acute or convalescent COVID-19. The sequenced sample consisted of peripheral blood. The V gene is TRBV7-9, the J gene TRBJ2-7; D may be TRBD1 (5 bases). The CDR3 bases are TGTGCCAGCAGCAGATATTGGCAGGGTGGCGAGCAGTACTTC. Residues: CASSRYWQGGEQYF.